Below, 22 T cell receptor beta chains from the same sample are listed, as sequenced in a study of Ad26.COV2.S vaccination and SARS-CoV-2 variants. Treatment defined: some 20 received Ad26.COV2.S at low or high dose, single or two shots; about five received placebo; per-sample allocation not given. Day 63 after the first injection of vaccine or placebo was the sampling time. TCRdb's copy holds only in-frame clones and misses some; the assay was immunoSEQ multiplex PCR. The repertoire consists of roughly 330,000 clones, with roughly 90% occurring once and the leading ten covering over 5%. The sequencing used peripheral blood, collected in a trial of Ad26.COV2.S vaccine versus placebo. Receptor source: a person aged 18 to 59 who received the Ad26.COV2.S COVID-19 vaccine or a placebo.

The chain has TRBV5-1 and TRBJ2-2; D unclear. CDR3 size: 15 residues. Germline values: CDR1 SGHRS, CDR2 YFSETQ. With 0 bases removed from V and 4 bases from J, the gap between germline ends came to 10 bases. CDR3 coding DNA: TGCGCCAGCAGCTTGGGTACAGTAACCACCGGGGAGCTGTTTTTT. This sequence encodes CASSLGTVTTGELFF.

V is TRBV27 and J is TRBJ2-1, with unresolved D. Germline assignment: CDR1 MNHEY and CDR2 SMNVEV (reference sequence). This CDR3 contains 13 residues. V was cut by 5 bases and J by 8 bases, with 13 bases left in between. The CDR3 sequence: CASSPHIGHEQFF. In DNA, the CDR3 is TGTGCCAGCAGTCCTCATATAGGGCATGAGCAGTTCTTC.

The chain employs TRBV6-2 or TRBV6-3 and TRBJ1-1; unclear D gene. Germline values: CDR1 MNHEY, CDR2 SVGEGT. The CDR3 has 14 residues. The V and J ends lost 5 bases and 0 bases respectively, with 10 bases between them. Here the CDR3 DNA reads TGTGCCAGCAGTGCGACATCAATGAACACTGAAGCTTTCTTT. This codes for CASSATSMNTEAFF.

V and J are TRBV6-5 and TRBJ2-2; 9 bases agree with TRBD1. CDR3 size: 15 residues. Germline values: CDR1 MNHEY, CDR2 SVGAGI. The ends lost 10 bases at V and 2 bases at J; junction bases unmatched: 8. The CDR3, as DNA: TGTGCCACCATCCCGGGACAGGGAAACACCGGGGAGCTGTTTTTT. Encoded protein: CATIPGQGNTGELFF.

Only one count was recorded for this clone. The chain has TRBV5-1 and TRBJ2-7, with TRBD1 identical over 9 bases. The CDR3 contains 15 residues. V lost 0 bases and J lost 4; bases outside the gene matches: 5. From germline, CDR1 is SGHRS and CDR2 YFSETQ. The CDR3 protein is CASSLGTGAIYEQYF. The CDR3 coding sequence is TGCGCCAGCAGCTTGGGGACAGGGGCGATTTACGAGCAGTACTTC.

V usage is TRBV4-1 and J usage is TRBJ2-1, with 9 positions matching TRBD2. In germline, CDR1 is MGHRA, CDR2 YSYEKL. Germline trimming cut 4 bases from V and 0 bases from J; bases unmatched to any gene: 7. The CDR3 totals 17 residues. The CDR3 loop is CASSRGLALSSYNEQFF. CDR3 sequence (DNA): TGCGCCAGCAGCCGAGGACTAGCGCTTAGCTCCTACAATGAGCAGTTCTTC.

The gene calls are TRBV19 and TRBJ1-3, with D unresolved. CDR1 and CDR2 from the germline V gene are LNHDA and SQIVND (reference sequence). V was trimmed by 9 bases and J by 4 bases, leaving 16 bases between them. This CDR3 spans 14 amino acids. The CDR3 coding sequence is TGTGCCAGCGCCTCCGGGGAGCCCGGAAACACCATATATTTT. Translation gives CASASGEPGNTIYF.

The V call is TRBV3-1 (or the pseudogene TRBV3-2), the J call TRBJ1-1; D unresolved. The V gene's germline CDR1 is LGHDT and CDR2 YNNKEL (reference sequence). The CDR3 spans 13 residues. With 4 bases removed from V and 4 bases from J, the gap between germline ends came to 10 bases. The CDR3 loop reads CASSPDKVTEAFF. The DNA of the CDR3 is TGTGCCAGCAGCCCCGACAAGGTCACTGAAGCTTTCTTT.

This chain joins TRBV6-5 and TRBJ2-2; D is ambiguous. Germline CDR1 is MNHEY and CDR2 is SVGAGI. The ends were cut back, 0 bases at V and 4 bases at J, with 9 bases in the middle. The CDR3 runs 15 residues. The CDR3 region is CASSYSGRITGELFF. The CDR3 nucleotides are TGTGCCAGCAGTTACTCGGGCAGAATCACCGGGGAGCTGTTTTTT.

The chain recombines TRBV28 with TRBJ2-6; no definite D call. The germline V and J ends were trimmed by 2 bases and 3 bases, with 5 bases remaining between them. CDR3 length: 14 amino acids. Per germline, CDR1 MDHEN and CDR2 SYDVKM. CDR3 nucleotides: TGTGCCAGCAGTTTAGCCCTTGGGGCCAACGTCCTGACTTTC. Its translation: CASSLALGANVLTF. Full variable domain (rest looked up from reference TRBV28 and TRBJ2-6): DVKVTQSSRYLVKRTGEKVFLECVQDMDHENMFWYRQDPGLGLRLIYFSYDVKMKEKGDIPEGYSVSREKKERFSLILESASTNQTSMYLCASSLALGANVLTFGAGSRLTVL.

The chain carries TRBV11-2 and TRBJ1-4; 8 positions match TRBD1. J was trimmed by 5 bases and V by 1 base; bases with no gene match: 6. Germline V CDR1 and CDR2: SGHAT, FQNNGV. The CDR3 has 16 amino acids. This chain's CDR3 is CASSLGKTGVNEKLFF. CDR3 nucleotides: TGTGCCAGCAGCTTAGGGAAGACAGGGGTCAATGAAAAACTGTTTTTT.

This chain joins TRBV6-5 and TRBJ2-7; D is ambiguous. The CDR3 covers 13 residues. V was shortened by 2 bases and J by 4 bases, with 9 bases between the two germline ends. Germline V gene lookup returns CDR1 MNHEY and CDR2 SVGAGI. In nucleotides, the CDR3 is TGTGCCAGCAGTTACGGGCCAAAGTACGAGCAGTACTTC. This translates into CASSYGPKYEQYF.

V and J are TRBV29-1 and TRBJ1-1; no reliable D call. This CDR3 has 12 amino acids. Germline assignment: CDR1 SQVTM and CDR2 ANQGSEA. V was trimmed by 7 bases and J by 1 base, leaving 10 bases between them. The CDR3 region is CSGCLGNTEAFF. The DNA for the CDR3 is TGCAGCGGTTGTCTAGGGAACACTGAAGCTTTCTTT.

This clone was counted at least ten times. This chain uses TRBV6-2 or TRBV6-3 with TRBJ1-1; D may be TRBD1 (6 bases). Germline V lookup: CDR1 MNHEY, CDR2 SVGEGT. This CDR3 is 15 amino acids long. Trimming cost V 2 bases and J 1 base, with 11 bases left between them. The CDR3 protein is CASSYVPGANTEAFF. In nucleotides, the CDR3 is TGTGCCAGCAGTTACGTCCCAGGGGCGAACACTGAAGCTTTCTTT.

The genes are TRBV10-3 and TRBJ1-5; no definite D call. CDR1 is ENHRY and CDR2 is SYGVKD in the germline V gene. CDR3 length: 12 residues. Trimming took 8 bases from V and 6 from J, leaving 11 bases between them. CDR3 sequence reads: CAIGGEGQPQHF. The CDR3 DNA follows: TGTGCCATCGGTGGGGAAGGTCAGCCCCAGCATTTT.

The chain uses TRBV29-1 and TRBJ2-1, with D possibly matching TRBD2 (7 bases). In germline, CDR1 is SQVTM, CDR2 ANQGSEA. Trimming shortened V by 6 bases and J by 6 bases, and 15 bases separated the two germline ends. The CDR3 consists of 13 residues. CDR3 DNA sequence: TGCAGCGTACCCGGGGGGCGTCTCAATGAGCAGTTCTTC. Translated: CSVPGGRLNEQFF.

This clone was counted only a few times. The chain is built from TRBV7-9 and TRBJ2-7; no clear D gene. Trimming removed 2 bases from V and 7 bases from J, with 6 bases in between. The CDR3 consists of 11 residues. CDR1 SEHNR and CDR2 FQNEAQ come from the germline V gene (reference sequence). This CDR3 reads CASSLIREQYV. CDR3 sequence (DNA): TGTGCCAGCAGCTTAATACGGGAGCAGTACGTC.

A single count supports this clone. This chain connects TRBV9 to TRBJ2-3; TRBD2 is a possible D gene (7 bases). Germline V CDR1 and CDR2: SGDLS, YYNGEE. This CDR3 comprises 18 residues. The germline V and J ends were trimmed by 4 bases and 0 bases, with 21 bases remaining between them. CDR3 sequence (DNA): TGTGCCAGCAGCCCATGGGGGGGGGCTCTTTCTAGCACAGATACGCAGTATTTT. Protein: CASSPWGGALSSTDTQYF.

The chain recombines TRBV19 with TRBJ2-7; the match to TRBD1 covers 8 bases. V lost 6 bases, J lost 6 bases, and 4 bases stayed unmatched. The CDR3 runs 12 residues. Germline V lookup: CDR1 LNHDA, CDR2 SQIVND (reference sequence). The CDR3 protein is CASRLTGGEQYF. The CDR3, as DNA: TGTGCCAGTAGACTTACAGGGGGCGAGCAGTACTTC.

This clone was seen just once. The chain employs TRBV18 and TRBJ1-1; D perhaps matches TRBD1 (5 bases). The CDR3 has 15 residues. V lost 4 bases and J lost 5, with 17 bases in between. The germline V gene has CDR1 KGHSH and CDR2 LQKENI. CDR3 sequence (DNA): TGTGCCAGCTCACTTACGGGGGTCGGGGCGACTGAAGCTTTCTTT. Amino acids: CASSLTGVGATEAFF.

A single count supports this clone. V is TRBV6-2 or TRBV6-3 and J is TRBJ1-2, with D perhaps TRBD1 (5 bases). The CDR3 loop spans 12 amino acids. Trimming pared 6 bases from V and 7 bases from J, leaving 12 bases between. Per the germline V gene, CDR1 is MNHEY and CDR2 is SVGEGT. CDR3 region: CASSEGVFGYTF. CDR3 in DNA: TGTGCCAGCAGCGAAGGGGTCTTTGGCTACACCTTC.

This chain joins TRBV7-2 and TRBJ1-2, with 7 bases matching TRBD1. The J segment lost 5 bases and the V segment lost 2 bases, leaving 8 bases of the junction unmatched. Germline assignment: CDR1 SGHTA and CDR2 FQGNSA. This CDR3 is built from 15 residues. The CDR3 is CASSLRGGAQYGYTF. The CDR3 nucleotides read TGTGCCAGCAGCTTAAGAGGGGGCGCTCAGTATGGCTACACCTTC.